These T cell receptor beta chains were read from a single sample in a study of T-cell memory formation after mild COVID-19. TCRdb reprocessed the 5' RACE reads via MiXCR and lists one record per CDR3 protein. This table holds 150,000 to 200,000 distinct CDR3 sequences, approximately 14% found once. The sequenced material came from PBMCs or a T cell subset sorted from them (not recorded which). These TCRs come from an adult woman who had mild COVID-19 (a few samples of this study predate the infection). Cell type and time point are not known. Each CDR3 is given without its conserved first and last residue.

CDR3 length	V gene	J gene	CDR3 protein
15	TRBV7-2	TRBJ1-2	ASSPLGAGGSAYGYT
13	TRBV9	TRBJ2-1	ASSVLGGNYNEQF
13	TRBV7-9	TRBJ2-1	ASSLRAASFNEQF
12	TRBV20-1	TRBJ2-1	SASSSGSWDEQF
13	TRBV4-3	TRBJ2-3	ASSRHGTSTDTQY
12	TRBV7-9	TRBJ1-2	ASSVLTGNYGYT
13	TRBV2	TRBJ2-1	ASSAGTGVFNEQF
10	TRBV20-1	TRBJ2-7	SASDSRVEQY
14	TRBV6-5	TRBJ1-6	ASSFRPRSYNSPLH
12	TRBV19	TRBJ2-1	ASSLVAGGNEQF
14	TRBV4-3	TRBJ2-3	ASSPRTGTGADTQY
12	TRBV5-1	TRBJ1-6	ASSLPTHNSPLH
10	TRBV6-2/TRBV6-3	TRBJ2-1	ASARPYNEQF
15	TRBV5-1	TRBJ2-7	ASSFLPGTSGGYEQY
15	TRBV7-9	TRBJ1-1	ASSLGRHGPGGTEAF
17	TRBV24-1	TRBJ2-1	ATSDPTGTSGGLYNEQF
13	TRBV9	TRBJ1-1	ASSVEWGGNTEAF
12	TRBV12-3/TRBV12-4	TRBJ2-7	ASRADLAVYEQY
10	TRBV24-1	TRBJ2-3	ATSDYGDTQY
12	TRBV11-3	TRBJ2-5	ASSEGGPRETQY
13	TRBV9	TRBJ2-2	ASSTQQGMPGELF
14	TRBV4-3	TRBJ2-3	ASSQEVTGEADTQY
13	TRBV28	TRBJ2-2	ASGHGLSDTGELF
12	TRBV7-2	TRBJ2-5	ASSRGQGWETQY
11	TRBV29-1	TRBJ1-1	SVRDRGDTEAF
12	TRBV3-1	TRBJ2-2	ASSQARVSGELF
14	TRBV5-5	TRBJ2-3	ASSLLTGPRGDTQY
12	TRBV12-3/TRBV12-4	TRBJ2-7	ASNVAGEDYEQY
13	TRBV14	TRBJ2-2	ASSLPGPNTGELF